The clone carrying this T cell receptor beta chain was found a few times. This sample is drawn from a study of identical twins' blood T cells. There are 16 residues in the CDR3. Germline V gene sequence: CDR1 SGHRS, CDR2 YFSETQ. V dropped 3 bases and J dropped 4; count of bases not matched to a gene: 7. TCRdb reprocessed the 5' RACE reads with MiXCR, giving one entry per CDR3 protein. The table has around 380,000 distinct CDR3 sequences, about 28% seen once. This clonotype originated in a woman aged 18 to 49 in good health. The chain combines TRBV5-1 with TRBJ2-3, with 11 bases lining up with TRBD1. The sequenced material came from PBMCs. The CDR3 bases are TGCGCCAGCAGCTCATGGACAGGGGGCAGGGCAGATACGCAGTATTTT. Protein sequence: CASSSWTGGRADTQYF.